The present entry profiles one T cell receptor (beta chain) with its context. With 2 bases clipped from V and 1 base from J, the junction kept 2 bases outside the gene matches. This CDR3 is built from 14 residues. From germline, CDR1 is MNHEY and CDR2 SMNVEV (reference sequence). The data stem from a study of cytomegalovirus exposure and HLA in healthy donors. The study ran its PCR with 60 Vbeta and 13 Jbeta primers. Sequencing was performed with immunoSEQ multiplex PCR; in TCRdb, only in-frame clones are kept and a portion is missing. Of approximately 95,000 clones listed, approximately 72% are singletons.

Sequencing input: PBMCs. This chain uses TRBV27 with TRBJ2-7; the match to TRBD2 covers 7 bases. This sequence was found in a man between 18 and 35 years old in good health and CMV-seropositive. CDR3 coding DNA: TGTGCCAGCAGTTTAAACGGGGGGTCCTACGAGCAGTACTTC. Encoded protein: CASSLNGGSYEQYF.